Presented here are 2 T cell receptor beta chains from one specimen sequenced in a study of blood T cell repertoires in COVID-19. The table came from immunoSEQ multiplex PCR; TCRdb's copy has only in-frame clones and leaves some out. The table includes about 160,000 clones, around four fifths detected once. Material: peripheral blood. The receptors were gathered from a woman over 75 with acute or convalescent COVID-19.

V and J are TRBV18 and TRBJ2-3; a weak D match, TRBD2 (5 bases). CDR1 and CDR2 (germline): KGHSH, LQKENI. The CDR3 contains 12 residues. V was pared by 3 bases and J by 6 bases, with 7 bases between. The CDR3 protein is CASSPERDTQYF. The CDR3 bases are TGTGCCAGCTCACCGGAGCGGGATACGCAGTATTTT. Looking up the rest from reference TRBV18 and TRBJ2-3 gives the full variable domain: NAGVMQNPRHLVRRRGQEARLRCSPMKGHSHVYWYRQLPEEGLKFMVYLQKENIIDESGMPKERFSAEFPKEGPSILRIQQVVRGDSAAYFCASSPERDTQYFGPGTRLTVL.

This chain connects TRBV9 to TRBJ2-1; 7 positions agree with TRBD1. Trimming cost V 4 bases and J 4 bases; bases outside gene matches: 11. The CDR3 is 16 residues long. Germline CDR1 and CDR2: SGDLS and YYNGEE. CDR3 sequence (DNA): TGTGCCAGCAGCCCTCTCCGGGACAGCGTTTACAATGAGCAGTTCTTC. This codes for CASSPLRDSVYNEQFF.